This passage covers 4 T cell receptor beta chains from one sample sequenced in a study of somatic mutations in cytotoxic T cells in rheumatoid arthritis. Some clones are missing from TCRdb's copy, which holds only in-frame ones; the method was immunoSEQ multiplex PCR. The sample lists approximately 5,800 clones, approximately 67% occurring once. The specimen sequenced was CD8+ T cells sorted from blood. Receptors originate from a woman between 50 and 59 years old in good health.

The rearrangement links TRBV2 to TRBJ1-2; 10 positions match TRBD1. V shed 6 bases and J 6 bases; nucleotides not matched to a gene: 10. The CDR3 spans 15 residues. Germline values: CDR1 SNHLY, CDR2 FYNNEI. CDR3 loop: CASSPSRDRGNGYTF. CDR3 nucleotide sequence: TGTGCCAGCAGCCCCAGCCGGGACAGGGGCAATGGCTACACCTTC.

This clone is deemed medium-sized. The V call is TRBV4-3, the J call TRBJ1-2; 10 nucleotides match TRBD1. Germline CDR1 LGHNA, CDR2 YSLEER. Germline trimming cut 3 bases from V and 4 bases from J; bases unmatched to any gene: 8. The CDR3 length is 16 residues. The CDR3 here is CASSHSGTGEAYGYTF. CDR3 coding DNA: TGCGCCAGCAGCCACTCCGGGACAGGGGAGGCCTATGGCTACACCTTC.

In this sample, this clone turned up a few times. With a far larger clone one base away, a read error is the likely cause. CDR3 coding DNA: TGTGCCAGCAGCACTCAGACCGGGACAGCCACTGAAGCTTTCTTT. Translation: CASSTQTGTATEAFF. The chain couples TRBV6-5 to TRBJ1-1, with TRBD1 identical over 7 bases. The CDR3 is 15 residues long. Losses at the gene ends were 6 bases for V and 4 bases for J; bases not matched to a gene: 11. The germline gives CDR1 MNHEY, CDR2 SVGAGI.

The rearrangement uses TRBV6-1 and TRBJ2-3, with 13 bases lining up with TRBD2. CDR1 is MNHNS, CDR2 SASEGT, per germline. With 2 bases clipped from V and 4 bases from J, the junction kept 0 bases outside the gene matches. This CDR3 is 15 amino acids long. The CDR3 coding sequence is TGTGCCAGCAGTGAAACTAGCGGGGGGGCAGATACGCAGTATTTT. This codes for CASSETSGGADTQYF.